A single sample gave rise to the 18 T cell receptor beta chains below, sequenced in a study of shared clonotypes between healthy human individuals. Using immunoSEQ multiplex PCR, the repertoire was profiled, and TCRdb retains in-frame clones only, with some absent. This sample has 2,500,000 or so clones, with approximately 92% found just once. The sample consisted of naive CD4+ T cells sorted from blood. The subset was: CD45RA+ positively selected. The receptor source for this set is a man aged 18-30 years in good health.

In the case of this clone: Other DNA sequences in the same sample also yield this CDR3. This chain links TRBV6-5 with TRBJ2-7; a possible D gene is TRBD1 (6 bases). The length of the CDR3 is 14 residues. CDR1 and CDR2 (germline): MNHEY, SVGAGI. V lost 6 bases, J lost 1 base, and 13 bases lay in between. CDR3 sequence reads: CASSSTGNSYEQYF. As DNA, the CDR3 is TGTGCCAGCAGCTCCACAGGGAATTCCTACGAGCAGTACTTC.

In DNA, the CDR3 is TGTGCCAGCAGAGCCAATAGCGCTGCTAATGAAAAACTGTTTTTT. This sequence encodes CASRANSAANEKLFF. The chain employs TRBV2 and TRBJ1-4; no firm D call. Trimming left V 6 bases short and J 3 bases short, with 14 bases between. CDR3 length: 15 amino acids. Germline CDR1 SNHLY, CDR2 FYNNEI.

The chain combines TRBV2 with TRBJ2-5, with D hard to call. Germline assignment: CDR1 SNHLY and CDR2 FYNNEI. The CDR3 spans 12 residues. V was pared by 6 bases and J by 3 bases, with 8 bases between. The DNA for the CDR3 is TGTGCCAGCAGACAAGGGAAAGAGACCCAGTACTTC. It codes for CASRQGKETQYF.

In this sample, this clone turned up a few times. This rearrangement joins TRBV5-1 to TRBJ1-1, with TRBD1 matching 7 bases. The CDR3 covers 14 residues. The V gene end was trimmed by 4 bases and the J gene end by 5 bases; junction bases not matched to a gene: 8. CDR1 SGHRS and CDR2 YFSETQ come from the germline V gene. CDR3 sequence reads: CASSALDRVTEAFF. The DNA for the CDR3 is TGCGCCAGCAGCGCCCTCGACAGGGTAACTGAAGCTTTCTTT.

The chain carries TRBV10-3 and TRBJ1-3; a possible D gene is TRBD1 (5 bases). Trimming removed 0 bases at V and 4 bases at J, with 10 bases between. The V gene's germline CDR1 is ENHRY and CDR2 SYGVKD. This CDR3 contains 15 residues. CDR3 nucleotides: TGTGCCATCAGTGAGTCCGGGACTCCGGGAAACACCATATATTTT. Encoded protein: CAISESGTPGNTIYF.

The chain uses TRBV28 and TRBJ1-5; D not certain. CDR1 is MDHEN and CDR2 is SYDVKM in the germline V gene. V gave up 3 bases and J gave up 3 bases, with 15 bases separating them. The CDR3 has 16 residues. CDR3 in amino acids: CASSFRGLLSNQPQHF. In DNA form, the CDR3 reads TGTGCCAGCAGTTTTCGAGGACTGTTATCCAATCAGCCCCAGCATTTT.

This chain links TRBV5-6 with TRBJ2-7; possible D gene TRBD2, 6 bases. Germline assignment: CDR1 SGHDT and CDR2 YYEEEE. The length of the CDR3 is 15 residues. V dropped 3 bases and J dropped 1 base, with 14 bases sitting between them. CDR3 bases: TGTGCCAGCAGCTGGGGACTCGTGGAATCCTACGAGCAGTACTTC. Amino acids: CASSWGLVESYEQYF.

J is TRBJ2-1 and V is TRBV6-5, with 14 bases that match TRBD2. V shed 4 bases and J 14 bases; nucleotides not matched to a gene: 4. This CDR3 contains 13 residues. CDR1 and CDR2 from the germline V gene are MNHEY and SVGAGI. The CDR3 is CASSLGLAGEKFF. The DNA of the CDR3 is TGTGCCAGCAGTTTGGGACTAGCGGGAGAAAAGTTCTTC.

The genes are TRBV5-6 and TRBJ1-1; 10 bases are a match to TRBD1. Germline-derived CDR1 and CDR2 are SGHDT and YYEEEE. The CDR3 contains 14 residues. The V and J ends lost 1 base and 6 bases, in that order; junction bases with no gene match: 3. The CDR3 region is CASSLWTGGPEAFF. For the CDR3, the DNA is TGTGCCAGCAGCTTGTGGACAGGGGGGCCTGAAGCTTTCTTT. The full variable domain, its missing parts supplied by reference TRBV5-6 and TRBJ1-1, is DAGVTQSPTHLIKTRGQQVTLRCSPKSGHDTVSWYQQALGQGPQFIFQYYEEEERQRGNFPDRFSGHQFPNYSSELNVNALLLGDSALYLCASSLWTGGPEAFFGQGTRLTVV.

The J gene is TRBJ1-1, the V gene TRBV15; TRBD1 matches 7 bases. J lost 4 bases, V lost 3 bases, and 8 bases had no gene match. The CDR3 consists of 15 residues. Per germline, CDR1 LNHNV and CDR2 YYDKDF (reference sequence). CDR3 protein: CATSREKQGSTEAFF. The CDR3 nucleotides read TGTGCCACCAGCAGGGAAAAACAGGGGTCCACTGAAGCTTTCTTT.

This CDR3 reads CASSKRVSGETQYF. CDR3 in DNA: TGCGCCAGCAGCAAACGGGTCTCGGGAGAGACCCAGTACTTC. V gene TRBV5-1 combines with J gene TRBJ2-5; D gene uncertain. Germline V gene data show CDR1 as SGHRS and CDR2 as YFSETQ. The V and J ends lost 4 bases and 4 bases respectively, with 14 bases between them. The CDR3 runs to 14 residues.

The chain joins TRBV5-1 to TRBJ1-1; D gene unclear. V lost 0 bases and J 8 bases, leaving 5 bases between the germline ends. The CDR3 consists of 11 residues. Germline CDR1 reads SGHRS; CDR2 reads YFSETQ. This CDR3 is CASSLGSEAFF. DNA of the CDR3: TGCGCCAGCAGCTTGGGGTCAGAAGCTTTCTTT. The complete variable domain, with remaining parts taken from reference TRBV5-1 and TRBJ1-1, reads KAGVTQTPRYLIKTRGQQVTLSCSPISGHRSVSWYQQTPGQGLQFLFEYFSETQRNKGNFPGRFSGRQFSNSRSEMNVSTLELGDSALYLCASSLGSEAFFGQGTRLTVV.

V gene TRBV28 combines with J gene TRBJ2-7, with D possibly being TRBD1 or TRBD2 (5 bases each). Germline V gene sequence: CDR1 MDHEN, CDR2 SYDVKM. Trimming left V 6 bases short and J 0 bases short, with 12 bases between. The CDR3 covers 14 residues. CDR3 protein: CASSNHGTSYEQYF. The CDR3 nucleotides are TGTGCCAGCAGCAATCACGGGACCTCCTACGAGCAGTACTTC.

The rearrangement joins TRBV29-1 to TRBJ1-1, with D perhaps matching TRBD1 (5 bases). Trimming pared 3 bases from V and 0 bases from J, leaving 11 bases between. Germline V gene data show CDR1 as SQVTM and CDR2 as ANQGSEA. This CDR3 spans 14 amino acids. The CDR3 nucleotides are TGCAGCGTTGAGGGGGTTCCTTTGAACACTGAAGCTTTCTTT. It is translated as CSVEGVPLNTEAFF.

Details on this clone: Other DNA sequences from this sample encode an identical CDR3 as well. The chain recombines TRBV29-1 with TRBJ2-3; 8 nucleotides line up with TRBD1. The length of the CDR3 is 13 residues. Germline CDR1 reads SQVTM; CDR2 reads ANQGSEA. V was clipped by 4 bases and J by 2 bases; unmatched bases: 2. This CDR3 is CSVGTGSTDTQYF. CDR3 coding DNA: TGCAGCGTTGGGACAGGGTCCACAGATACGCAGTATTTT.

The rearrangement links TRBV21-1 to TRBJ2-7; the tabulated D call, TRBD2, remains unverified against the DNA. TRBV21-1 is reported as a pseudogene. CDR3 length: 14 residues. The CDR3 is CASNPGEGHYEQYF. CDR3 DNA: TGTGCCAGCAACCCAGGGGAGGGCCACTACGAGCAGTACTTC.

The sample holds a few counts of this clone. Other DNA sequences in the sample encode the same CDR3. The genes are TRBV30 and TRBJ1-2; D unresolved. From germline, CDR1 is GTSNPN and CDR2 SVGIG (reference sequence). V lost 0 bases and J lost 4, with 6 bases in between. The CDR3 has 12 amino acids. Written as DNA, the CDR3 is TGTGCCTGGAGTGTACAAGGCTATGGCTACACCTTC. Translating gives CAWSVQGYGYTF.

The rearrangement joins TRBV18 to TRBJ2-5; 8 bases fit TRBD2. The CDR3 is 15 residues long. Germline values: CDR1 KGHSH, CDR2 LQKENI. V was pared by 3 bases and J by 7 bases, with 10 bases of the junction left unmatched. The CDR3 bases are TGTGCCAGCTCACCCCGGGAGGGCTACCAGGGGACCCAGTACTTC. This gives the protein CASSPREGYQGTQYF.